This is a list of T cell receptor beta chains from one sample in a study of T cells in Graves' hyperthyroidism and ophthalmopathy. Using its own MiXCR run on the multiplex PCR reads, TCRdb lists one record per CDR3 protein. The table lists about 640,000 distinct CDR3 sequences, about 14% of them singletons. Sequencing input: blood. These receptors were obtained from a woman aged 50 to 65 with Graves' ophthalmopathy. Each CDR3 is given with its conserved first and last residue.

J gene	V gene	CDR3 protein
TRBJ1-1	TRBV7-6	CASSTEDGNDNTEAFF
TRBJ2-1	TRBV20-1	CSATGTGEDNEQFF
TRBJ2-3	TRBV28	CASSPRRFSSTDTQYF
TRBJ2-3	TRBV19	CASSIDPGLSADTQYF
TRBJ2-5	TRBV30	CASRRTQETQYF
TRBJ2-6	TRBV28	CASSPWRDRISGANVLTF
TRBJ2-5	TRBV5-1	CASSLEGRQAGQETQYF
TRBJ2-1	TRBV9	CASSVGGEFSYNEQFF
TRBJ2-7	TRBV20-1	CSASAGGSYEQYF
TRBJ2-7	TRBV29-1	CSVRDRQGWVYEQYF
TRBJ1-5	TRBV7-2	CASRDSHNQPQHF
TRBJ2-1	TRBV7-9	CASSLVRLREDLQFF
TRBJ2-5	TRBV11-2	CASSAGQGRLETQYF
TRBJ2-1	TRBV11-2	CASSKGQATNEQFF
TRBJ2-3	TRBV10-3	CAIAEGPGTDTQYF
TRBJ1-2	TRBV30	CAYQDRGNGYTF
TRBJ2-7	TRBV6-1	CASSLNSEYEQYF
TRBJ2-1	TRBV20-1	CSASDSEQGFGNEQFF
TRBJ2-1	TRBV18	CASSPAQGVGEQFF
TRBJ1-5	TRBV30	CAWSGGGTQPQHF